These T cell receptor beta chains were read from a single sample in a study of blood T cell repertoires in COVID-19. Generated by immunoSEQ multiplex PCR, the TCRdb table keeps only in-frame clones and is missing some. The data contain approximately 31,000 clones, roughly 90% of them seen just once; the ten biggest clones take up roughly 13%. What was sequenced was peripheral blood. All receptors come from a human donor in a cohort sampled during active COVID-19. Both conserved end residues are part of each CDR3. A D gene is named only where the DNA matches it firmly. Part of the rows lack a size; the others show once, few, many or a class for expanded clones.

clone size	D gene	V gene	J gene	CDR3 DNA	CDR3 protein
-	TRBD1	TRBV9	TRBJ1-2	TGTGCCAGCAGCGTCAGACAGGGGCACTATGGCTACACCTTC	CASSVRQGHYGYTF
-	-	TRBV7-6	TRBJ2-3	TGTGCCAGCAGCTACCGAGAGGTGGATACGCAGTATTTT	CASSYREVDTQYF
-	-	TRBV6-6	TRBJ2-7	TGTGCCAGCAGGTCACAAGTCTACGAGCAGTACTTC	CASRSQVYEQYF
-	-	TRBV6-5	TRBJ2-1	TGTGCCAGCAGTTACAGTCGGGGGGCCCATGAGCAGTTCTTC	CASSYSRGAHEQFF
-	-	TRBV6-5	TRBJ2-3	TGTGCCAGTTTAGCGCGCACTAGCACAGATACGCAGTATTTT	CASLARTSTDTQYF
-	-	TRBV30	TRBJ1-2	TGTGCCGGATCCGCGGGGGGTTATGATGGCTACACCTTC	CAGSAGGYDGYTF
-	-	TRBV5-5	TRBJ2-7	TGTGCCAGCAGCCCGGACAGAATTAACTCCTACGAGCAGTACTTC	CASSPDRINSYEQYF
-	TRBD1	TRBV5-1	TRBJ1-1	TGCGCCAGCAGCTCGGACAGGGCCACTGAAGCTTTCTTT	CASSSDRATEAFF
-	-	TRBV7-2	TRBJ2-2	TGTGCCAGCAGCTTAGGAGGCCTACCCACCGGGGAGCTGTTTTTT	CASSLGGLPTGELFF
-	-	TRBV30	TRBJ2-2	TGTGCCACAAACAGGAACACCGGGGAGCTGTTTTTT	CATNRNTGELFF
-	-	TRBV28	TRBJ1-1	TGTGCCAGCAGTTTATTAGTTCGGGTAACTGAAGCTTTCTTT	CASSLLVRVTEAFF
-	-	TRBV2	TRBJ1-1	TGTGCCAGCGGGGGCCTCGACGCTCCTGAAGCTTTCTTT	CASGGLDAPEAFF
-	TRBD1	TRBV28	TRBJ2-7	TGTGCCAGCAGTTTACTCCCCGGGACAGGGAACGACGAGCAGTACTTC	CASSLLPGTGNDEQYF
-	-	TRBV18	TRBJ1-5	TGTGCCAGCTCACCACTTGGGGGGGCTAATAGGAATCAGCCCCAGCATTTT	CASSPLGGANRNQPQHF
-	-	TRBV27	TRBJ2-1	TGTGCCAGCAGCCGTGTAACATACAATGAGCAGTTCTTC	CASSRVTYNEQFF
-	TRBD1	TRBV10-1	TRBJ2-2	TGCGCCAGCAGTGACTCCGGACAGGGGGAGCGGACCGGGGAGCTGTTTTTT	CASSDSGQGERTGELFF
-	TRBD1	TRBV27	TRBJ1-6	TGTGCCAGCAGTCCGGGGACAGGGTGGAATTCACCCCTCCACTTT	CASSPGTGWNSPLHF
-	TRBD2	TRBV7-6	TRBJ2-3	TGTGCCAGCAGCTTAGGTTCGTTGACTAGCGGCATCACAGATACGCAGTATTTT	CASSLGSLTSGITDTQYF
-	-	TRBV18	TRBJ2-1	TGTGCCAGCTCCCTCCACAATGAGCAGTTCTTC	CASSLHNEQFF
-	-	TRBV27	TRBJ2-7	TGTGCCAGCAGTTCCTTCACCGAGAACTCCGACGAGCAGTACTTC	CASSSFTENSDEQYF
-	-	TRBV19	TRBJ1-1	TGTGCCAGTAGTATAGCCCCGAGGGACACTGAAGCTTTCTTT	CASSIAPRDTEAFF
-	TRBD2	TRBV14	TRBJ2-5	TGTGCCAGCAGCCAAAGGCCTAGCGGGAGGTTACAAGAGACCCAGTACTTC	CASSQRPSGRLQETQYF
-	-	TRBV14	TRBJ2-3	TGTGCCAGCAGCCAAGATGAGGCTAGAGCAGATACGCAGTATTTT	CASSQDEARADTQYF
once	TRBD1	TRBV6-6	TRBJ2-2	TGTGCCAGCAGAGGACAGGGGGGGAACACCGGGGAGCTGTTTTTT	CASRGQGGNTGELFF
-	-	TRBV7-3	TRBJ2-5	TGTGCCAGCAGCTTAAGGGCCCAAGAGACCCAGTACTTC	CASSLRAQETQYF
-	TRBD1	TRBV11-2	TRBJ1-2	TGTGCCAGCAGCGTCGGGACAGGGTCTGTCTTATATGGCTACACCTTC	CASSVGTGSVLYGYTF
few	-	TRBV11-2	TRBJ1-2	TGTGCCAGCAGCGGGGAGAGGATTTATGGCTACACCTTC	CASSGERIYGYTF
-	-	TRBV11-2	TRBJ1-4	TGTGCCAGCAGCTTAGGTTCCGGGGGTGAAAAACTGTTTTTT	CASSLGSGGEKLFF
-	TRBD2	TRBV7-6	TRBJ2-5	TGTGCCAGCAGCTTAGAGGTGGGGGATAGCGGGAGCCTCCAAGAGACCCAGTACTTC	CASSLEVGDSGSLQETQYF
-	-	TRBV2	TRBJ1-1	TGTGCCAGCAGTGACCGCCCCCCCGGGACACAAGATAACACTGAAGCTTTCTTT	CASSDRPPGTQDNTEAFF
-	TRBD2	TRBV27	TRBJ2-2	TGTGCCAGCAGTTTATTACTAGCGGTGAACACCGGGGAGCTGTTTTTT	CASSLLLAVNTGELFF
-	-	TRBV6-5	TRBJ2-1	TGTGCCAGCAGTTACTCTCCCAGGGCCAATGAGCAGTTCTTC	CASSYSPRANEQFF
-	-	TRBV7-9	TRBJ2-1	TGTGCCAGCAGCTCCCTTCGGGGGAGCTCCTACAATGAGCAGTTCTTC	CASSSLRGSSYNEQFF
-	TRBD1	TRBV25-1	TRBJ1-5	TGTGCCAGCAGTGACTCAGGGGGAAACCAGCCCCAGCATTTT	CASSDSGGNQPQHF
-	-	TRBV6-1	TRBJ1-5	TGTGCCAGCAGTGAAGCTGCGGGGAGCAATCAGCCCCAGCATTTT	CASSEAAGSNQPQHF
-	-	TRBV27	TRBJ1-1	TGTGCCAGCAAAGGGAGGGAATATGAAGCTTTCTTT	CASKGREYEAFF
-	-	TRBV7-6	TRBJ2-7	TGTGCCAGCAGCACAACCTACGAGCAGTACTTC	CASSTTYEQYF
few	TRBD2	TRBV4-1	TRBJ2-2	TGCGCCAGCAGCCAAGATTGGTCTAGCGGGAGCACCGGGGAGCTGTTTTTT	CASSQDWSSGSTGELFF
-	TRBD2	TRBV3-1/TRBV3-2	TRBJ2-7	TGTGCCAGCAGCCAAGGTGTAGCGGGAGGGCCCCCCTACGAGCAGTACTTC	CASSQGVAGGPPYEQYF
-	-	TRBV4-3	TRBJ2-7	TGCGCCAGCAGCCAAGTAATGAGCTCCCGAACCTACGAGCAGTACTTC	CASSQVMSSRTYEQYF
once	-	TRBV30	TRBJ2-7	TGTGCCTGGAGTGGCCCACAAGCCGCCCCTAGCTACGAGCAGTACTTC	CAWSGPQAAPSYEQYF
-	-	TRBV27	TRBJ1-1	TGTGCCAGCAGTACAACGGAGGGACCCACTGAAGCTTTCTTT	CASSTTEGPTEAFF
few	-	TRBV7-2	TRBJ1-5	TGTGCCAGCAGCCGGGGGGACGTTAATCAGCCCCAGCATTTT	CASSRGDVNQPQHF
-	-	TRBV7-2	TRBJ2-4	TGTGCCAGCAGCTTATCTCGGGACATTCAGTACTTC	CASSLSRDIQYF
-	TRBD1	TRBV6-5	TRBJ1-1	TGTGCCAGCAGTCCAGGACAGGGGCCGACTGAAGCTTTCTTT	CASSPGQGPTEAFF
-	-	TRBV3-1/TRBV3-2	TRBJ2-1	TGTGCCAGCAGCCAAGAAAGGGGACGGGAGCTCTTC	CASSQERGRELF
-	-	TRBV23-1	TRBJ1-4	TGCGCCAGCAGTCGCTCGGGGACCCGGGAGCGAGAAAAACTGTTTTTT	CASSRSGTREREKLFF
-	TRBD2	TRBV5-1	TRBJ2-3	TGCGCCAGCAGCACCGGACTAGCGGGAGGGCCGACAGATACGCAGTATTTT	CASSTGLAGGPTDTQYF
once	-	TRBV6-2/TRBV6-3	TRBJ2-3	TGTGCCAGCAGTTTCCCCTTAGCCTACCCGCAGTATTTT	CASSFPLAYPQYF
few	TRBD1	TRBV7-8	TRBJ2-6	TGTGCCAGCAGCTTGGTGGACAGGGGCAGTGGGGCCAACGTCCTGACTTTC	CASSLVDRGSGANVLTF
few	TRBD1	TRBV5-4	TRBJ2-2	TGTGCCAGCAGCCGTGGGACAGGGAGAACCGGGGAGCTGTTTTTT	CASSRGTGRTGELFF
few	TRBD2	TRBV7-2	TRBJ2-1	TGTGCCAGCAGCTTTAGCGGGGTTTACAATGAGCAGTTCTTC	CASSFSGVYNEQFF
-	-	TRBV2	TRBJ1-5	TGTGCCAGCAGGATCGGGGGGAGCAATCAGCCCCAGCATTTT	CASRIGGSNQPQHF
-	-	TRBV5-4	TRBJ1-3	TGTGCCAGCAGCTTGGCCGGGGTCAGCTCCTCTTTAAGTTTT	CASSLAGVSSSLSF
-	-	TRBV7-3	TRBJ2-3	TGTGCCAGCAGCTTAGGCCAGGGCCTAAACACAGATACGCAGTATTTT	CASSLGQGLNTDTQYF
-	TRBD2	TRBV7-9	TRBJ2-3	TGTGCCAGCAGCCGACTAGCGGGAGAGGCAGATACGCAGTATTTT	CASSRLAGEADTQYF
-	TRBD2	TRBV28	TRBJ2-2	TGTGCCAGCAGTTTACCTAGCGGCCACACCGGGGAGCTGTTTTTT	CASSLPSGHTGELFF
-	-	TRBV4-1	TRBJ2-2	TGCGCCAGCAGCCAAGATGGAACGGTTGAGGCCCCCACCGGGGAGCTGTTTTTT	CASSQDGTVEAPTGELFF
-	-	TRBV7-3	TRBJ1-2	TGTGCCAGCAGCTTCACGACAGTATATGGCTACACCTTC	CASSFTTVYGYTF
-	-	TRBV10-3	TRBJ2-7	TGTGCCATCAGTGCCCCCGGGACTCGACTTTACGAGCAGTACTTC	CAISAPGTRLYEQYF